This T cell receptor (beta chain) came from a study of blood T cell repertoires in COVID-19 (TCRdb year 2020). Study-wide context: Collaborator samples came from the United States, Italy and Spain and covered acute and convalescent phases of COVID-19. The prospective study material was composed of cDNA or gDNA derived from T cells, B-cell-depleted T cells, or PBMCs. Deeply sampled blood TCRbeta repertoires from subjects exposed to, actively infected with, or recovered from COVID-19 were included in the dataset. The repertoires were made available in a free public database intended to serve as a resource for research on the immune response to SARS-CoV-2. Samples were obtained from the ongoing ImmuneRACE study (first 160 participants) and from some 1,200 subjects provided by 6 global collaborators. Sample metadata almost always included a de-identified subject ID, COVID-19 status, age in years and sex. Where available, HLA class I and class II types were obtained from metadata supplied by the sample provider rather than from assay-based typing. Broader findings and caveats from the paper: Clinical and demographic metadata were provided uncurated, with the amount varying by source and participant.

Of note for this clone: No cognate antigen has been identified for it. No much larger clone is present one base from it, and per-base qualities are unavailable.

CDR1 SEHNR and CDR2 FQNEAQ are derived from the germline V gene (reference sequence). The CDR3, cysteine through phenylalanine, is 12 amino acids long. Only the CDR3 part of the read is kept: 36 bases, read in frame from the first base. Between the V and J ends, shortened by 5 bases and 4 bases respectively, the junction contains 6 bases. Enrolling through a virtual design, the prospective study's participants ranged in age from roughly 18 to 95 years and lived across roughly 23 United States geographic areas. Cohort assignment in the prospective study relied on participant-reported clinical history from a screening survey and a study questionnaire. For ImmuneRACE Cohort 3, a participant was defined as recovered based on two consecutive negative NP/OP PCR tests, clearance by a healthcare professional, or resolution of symptoms. Mobile phlebotomists in the prospective study collected whole blood, serum and a nasopharyngeal or oropharyngeal swab from every participant. Over a roughly two-month period, participants in the prospective study had the option of providing additional blood draws and questionnaires. Before DNA extraction, prospective study blood samples were shipped either frozen or at room temperature.

TCRbeta CDR3 regions were amplified from genomic DNA using the immunoSEQ Assay, a bias-controlled multiplex PCR. For the original study's pipeline: The number of nucleated cells in each sample was estimated from the amplification of reference gene primers within the assay. To quantify the absolute abundance of each unique TCRbeta CDR3 rearrangement, sequence reads were collapsed and filtered. For each sample, productive Simpson clonality was calculated as the square root of Simpson's diversity index across productive rearrangements. What TCRdb holds here is the immuneACCESS table cut down to in-frame rearrangements. Part of the clones is not present; checked against another copy, under half of the missing clones reflect an unresolved V gene, and the others are unexplained. V and J calls and clone size are those listed in that table; D and trimming were worked out from the DNA. In all, the sample holds 300,000 to 400,000 clones, and about 88% of those were seen once. 2% to 3% of the sample goes to the ten largest clones.

Sample: PBMCs or T cells enriched from blood (not recorded which). This sequence was found in a man aged 60 to 69 who had recovered from COVID-19. The V and J genes are TRBV7-9 and TRBJ1-5, with the D gene call left open. The CDR3 corresponds to CASSNSNQPQHF. The DNA sequence is as follows: TGTGCCAGCAGCAATTCTAATCAGCCCCAGCATTTT.